The 10 T cell receptor beta chains given below trace back to one sample, sequenced in a study of immune cell composition in non-small cell lung cancer. The normal lung sample lay at least 3 cm, and maximally far, from the tumour. Repertoires were generated with immunoSEQ multiplex PCR, while TCRdb's copy carries only in-frame clones and drops some. The sample has roughly 1,500 clones, approximately 71% seen once. The sequenced sample was non-adjacent lung tissue. These receptors were collected from a human donor with non-small cell lung cancer.

The CDR3, as DNA: TGTGCCTGGAGTACAGGCTTCTACGAGCAGTACTTC. Translated, it gives CAWSTGFYEQYF. V gene TRBV30 combines with J gene TRBJ2-7; D perhaps matches TRBD1 (5 bases). The CDR3 is made up of 12 amino acids. Trimming took off 2 bases at V and 3 bases at J, with 8 bases between the two ends. The germline CDR1 and CDR2 sequences are GTSNPN and SVGIG (reference sequence).

This clone showed up just a few times. The V and J genes are TRBV7-6 and TRBJ1-3; possibly TRBD1 for D (5 bases). Germline V gene sequence: CDR1 SGHVS, CDR2 FNYEAQ. The CDR3 loop spans 14 amino acids. V lost 4 bases and J lost 0, with 7 bases in between. Written as DNA, the CDR3 is TGTGCCAGCAGCTCGACAGTCTCTGGAAACACCATATATTTT. Amino acids: CASSSTVSGNTIYF.

V gene TRBV5-1 combines with J gene TRBJ2-1; 7 bases line up with TRBD1. The CDR3 extends over 14 amino acids. Germline V gene lookup returns CDR1 SGHRS and CDR2 YFSETQ. V dropped 0 bases and J dropped 4; count of bases not matched to a gene: 1. Here the CDR3 DNA reads TGCGCCAGCAGCTTGGACAGGGGATACAATGAGCAGTTCTTC. The encoded protein is CASSLDRGYNEQFF.

V is TRBV28 and J is TRBJ2-7, with TRBD2 matching 9 bases. Trimming cost V 6 bases and J 5 bases; bases outside gene matches: 11. The V gene's germline CDR1 is MDHEN and CDR2 SYDVKM. The CDR3 totals 15 residues. The CDR3 sequence: CASRTGTSRSHEQYF. The CDR3, as DNA: TGTGCCAGCAGGACAGGGACTAGCAGGTCCCACGAGCAGTACTTC.

This chain links TRBV6-5 with TRBJ2-2, with 8 bases matching TRBD1. The ends lost 6 bases at V and 4 bases at J; junction bases unmatched: 7. The CDR3 extends over 15 amino acids. The germline V gene has CDR1 MNHEY and CDR2 SVGAGI. The DNA for the CDR3 is TGTGCCAGCAGCGTCGGACAGGGTTTCACCGGGGAGCTGTTTTTT. Its translation: CASSVGQGFTGELFF.

In this sample, this clone turned up once. The chain recombines TRBV5-4 with TRBJ1-2, with TRBD1 matching 7 bases. Germline V gene data show CDR1 as SGHNT and CDR2 as YYREEE (reference sequence). V shed 4 bases, J shed 5 bases, and the junction held 23 bases outside the gene matches. The CDR3 extends over 19 amino acids. DNA for the CDR3: TGTGCCAGCAGCCACGACAGGGAAGGGGGACGACCCCGGGCTTATGGCTACACCTTC. This encodes CASSHDREGGRPRAYGYTF.

The sample holds one count of this clone. V gene TRBV7-2 combines with J gene TRBJ2-7; D is undetermined. Trimming took 2 bases from V and 4 from J, leaving 15 bases between them. Looked up from germline, CDR1 is SGHTA and CDR2 is FQGNSA. The CDR3 consists of 15 residues. The CDR3 loop reads CASSLNSASEYEQYF. For the CDR3, the DNA is TGTGCCAGCAGCTTAAATTCCGCGTCTGAGTACGAGCAGTACTTC. Together with reference TRBV7-2 and TRBJ2-7, the CDR3 gives the full variable domain: GAGVSQSPSNKVTEKGKDVELRCDPISGHTALYWYRQSLGQGLEFLIYFQGNSAPDKSGLPSDRFSAERTGGSVSTLTIQRTQQEDSAVYLCASSLNSASEYEQYFGPGTRLTVT.

CDR3 sequence (DNA): TGTGCCAGCAGCTTAGGTGGAGGCTCCTACAATGAGCAGTTCTTC. This translates into CASSLGGGSYNEQFF. The chain carries TRBV7-6 and TRBJ2-1, with D tentatively TRBD2 (5 bases). The germline V and J ends were trimmed by 1 base and 0 bases, with 7 bases remaining between them. Germline CDR1 and CDR2: SGHVS and FNYEAQ. The CDR3 is 15 amino acids.

The chain has TRBV10-3 and TRBJ1-5; TRBD1 matches 10 bases. The CDR3 runs to 13 residues. Germline V gene data show CDR1 as ENHRY and CDR2 as SYGVKD. V gave up 6 bases and J gave up 5 bases; unmatched junction bases: 1. CDR3 DNA: TGTGCCATCAGCGGGACAGGGGATCAGCCCCAGCATTTT. Its translation is CAISGTGDQPQHF.

The V call is TRBV28, the J call TRBJ1-3; D ambiguous. V dropped 7 bases and J dropped 0 bases, with 10 bases sitting between them. Germline CDR1 reads MDHEN; CDR2 reads SYDVKM. This CDR3 spans 14 amino acids. The CDR3 coding sequence is TGTGCCAGCACCTCGGGATCCTCTGGAAACACCATATATTTT. Translation: CASTSGSSGNTIYF.